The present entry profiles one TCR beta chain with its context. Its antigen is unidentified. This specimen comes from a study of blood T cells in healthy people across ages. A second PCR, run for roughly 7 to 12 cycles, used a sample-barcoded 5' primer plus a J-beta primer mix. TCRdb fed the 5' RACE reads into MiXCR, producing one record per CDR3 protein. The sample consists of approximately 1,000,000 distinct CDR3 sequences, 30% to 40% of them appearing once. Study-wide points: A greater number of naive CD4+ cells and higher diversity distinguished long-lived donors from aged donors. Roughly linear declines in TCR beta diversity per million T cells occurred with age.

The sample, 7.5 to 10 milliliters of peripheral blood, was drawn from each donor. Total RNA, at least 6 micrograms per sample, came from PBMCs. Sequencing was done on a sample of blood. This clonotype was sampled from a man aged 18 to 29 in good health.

CDR3 nucleotides: TGTGCCATCAGTGAGTCGTCCAATCAGCCCCAGCATTTT. Protein product: CAISESSNQPQHF. The J gene is TRBJ1-5, the V gene TRBV10-3; D call uncertain. Germline V CDR1 and CDR2: ENHRY, SYGVKD. V shed 0 bases and J shed 3 bases, with 3 bases lying between them. The CDR3 runs 13 residues.